This T cell receptor (beta chain) originates from a study of CD8 T cells in ankylosing spondylitis. Findings and limits, study-wide: For ankylosing spondylitis blood, a TCR beta motif of several highly homologous variants appeared characteristic.

Looked up from germline, CDR1 is SGHTA and CDR2 is FQGNSA. The CDR3 runs to 15 residues. Trimming cost V 5 bases and J 8 bases, with 19 bases left between them. Ten or more counts support this clonotype. The antigen is not known. TCRdb processed the 5' RACE reads anew with MiXCR; each CDR3 protein has one entry. The sample includes about 500,000 distinct CDR3 sequences, approximately 5.3% of them seen just once. V is TRBV7-2 and J is TRBJ2-1; D not resolved. The clonotype comes from a male donor with ankylosing spondylitis. The sequenced sample was blood, either unsorted or a sorted T cell fraction (not recorded which). The CDR3 loop is CASSPPNSTVHEQFF. The CDR3 region has the DNA TGTGCCAGCAGCCCTCCGAACAGTACGGTTCATGAGCAGTTCTTC. Full variable domain (outside the CDR3, taken from reference TRBV7-2 and TRBJ2-1): GAGVSQSPSNKVTEKGKDVELRCDPISGHTALYWYRQSLGQGLEFLIYFQGNSAPDKSGLPSDRFSAERTGGSVSTLTIQRTQQEDSAVYLCASSPPNSTVHEQFFGPGTRLTVL.